The next 30 T cell receptor beta chains were all read from a single sample in a study of human T cells and chemical hapten exposure. TCRdb reprocessed the RACE reads with MiXCR, giving one entry per CDR3 protein. The sample has around 250,000 distinct CDR3 sequences; over 8% are singletons. Time point: pre-sensitization, week 0. Sample treatment: therapeutic diphenylcyclopropenone sensitization with weekly scalp DPC. The material sequenced was whole blood, taken in connection with sensitization to the hapten diphenylcyclopropenone (DPC). These receptors originate from a middle-aged woman with alopecia areata. Some clones in this sample may be carry-over from other donors' samples.

In its sample, this clonotype was seen many times. The chain recombines TRBV18 with TRBJ1-5; the match to TRBD1 covers 8 bases. This CDR3 has 13 amino acids. J lost 6 bases, V lost 2 bases, and 0 bases had no gene match. CDR1 and CDR2 (germline): KGHSH, LQKENI. CDR3 region: CASSPDRGQPQHF. In DNA, the CDR3 is TGTGCCAGCTCACCAGACAGGGGTCAGCCCCAGCATTTT. The full variable domain, completed using reference TRBV18 and TRBJ1-5, is NAGVMQNPRHLVRRRGQEARLRCSPMKGHSHVYWYRQLPEEGLKFMVYLQKENIIDESGMPKERFSAEFPKEGPSILRIQQVVRGDSAAYFCASSPDRGQPQHFGDGTRLSIL.

In its sample, this clonotype was seen many times. V usage is TRBV18 and J usage is TRBJ1-1; D is unresolved. CDR3 size: 13 residues. From germline, CDR1 is KGHSH and CDR2 LQKENI. The V gene lost 3 bases and the J gene lost 8 bases, with 13 bases spanning the gap. The CDR3 spells CASSPSGVREAFF. Written as DNA, the CDR3 is TGTGCCAGCTCACCCAGCGGGGTGCGGGAAGCTTTCTTT.

J is TRBJ2-3 and V is TRBV7-2; possibly TRBD2 for D (7 bases). Trimming pared 5 bases from V and 6 bases from J, leaving 15 bases between. CDR1 is SGHTA and CDR2 is FQGNSA in the germline V gene. CDR3 length: 14 residues. DNA of the CDR3: TGTGCCAGCAGCGTAGGGGGGGCGCGGGATACGCAGTATTTT. Its protein product is CASSVGGARDTQYF.

V gene TRBV24-1 combines with J gene TRBJ1-5; TRBD1 agrees at 8 bases. J gave up 11 bases and V 6 bases, and 11 bases lay outside the gene matches. The CDR3 runs 14 residues. In germline, CDR1 is KGHDR, CDR2 SFDVKD. CDR3 sequence: CATSPTGTGTSQHF. The CDR3, as DNA: TGTGCCACCAGTCCCACCGGGACAGGAACGTCCCAGCATTTT.

In its sample, this clonotype was seen a few times. The rearrangement uses TRBV6-6 and TRBJ1-5, with 7 bases identical to TRBD1. The germline V gene encodes CDR1 MNHNY and CDR2 SVGAGI (reference sequence). CDR3 length: 15 residues. With 0 bases clipped from V and 2 bases from J, the junction kept 1 base outside the gene matches. For the CDR3, the DNA is TGTGCCAGCAGTTACTCCGACAGGGGCAATCAGCCCCAGCATTTT. It codes for CASSYSDRGNQPQHF.

The table lists this clonotype with a few counts. The V and J genes are TRBV7-8 and TRBJ1-3; the D gene is possibly TRBD1 (6 bases). Germline V lookup: CDR1 SGHVS, CDR2 FQNEAQ. Trimming took 5 bases from V and 3 from J, leaving 11 bases between them. The CDR3 has 14 amino acids. For the CDR3, the DNA is TGTGCCAGCAGCCCGTACAGGGTTGGAAACACCATATATTTT. Its protein product is CASSPYRVGNTIYF.

Many counts were recorded for this clonotype. V gene TRBV4-1 combines with J gene TRBJ2-7, with D possibly matching TRBD1 (6 bases). Trimming cost V 3 bases and J 3 bases, with 12 bases left between them. CDR1 MGHRA and CDR2 YSYEKL come from the germline V gene. The CDR3 covers 14 residues. CDR3 coding DNA: TGCGCCAGCAGCCAGGGCGGACAGTACTACGAGCAGTACTTC. This codes for CASSQGGQYYEQYF.

This clonotype has only a few counts. The chain is built from TRBV6-2 or TRBV6-3 and TRBJ2-3; 7 bases are shared with TRBD1. The trim removed 2 bases at V and 6 bases at J, leaving 5 bases unmatched. The CDR3 contains 14 residues. Germline V CDR1 and CDR2: MNHEY, SVGEGT. This CDR3 reads CASSYRKQGDTQYF. The CDR3 nucleotides read TGTGCCAGCAGTTACCGTAAACAGGGGGATACGCAGTATTTT.

V is TRBV6-1 and J is TRBJ2-7; TRBD2 might be the D (5 bases). In germline, CDR1 is MNHNS, CDR2 SASEGT. This CDR3 comprises 16 residues. The V and J ends lost 6 bases and 5 bases respectively, with 23 bases between them. As DNA, the CDR3 is TGTGCCAGCAGCGATATCCGGAGGACGTTAGTGAACGAGCAGTACTTC. This codes for CASSDIRRTLVNEQYF.

This clonotype was observed at least ten times. V gene TRBV6-2 or TRBV6-3 combines with J gene TRBJ2-1, with TRBD2 identical over 8 bases. V lost 6 bases and J lost 0; bases outside the gene matches: 16. This CDR3 is 19 amino acids long. Germline values: CDR1 MNHEY, CDR2 SVGEGT. CDR3 sequence: CASSLGGLAGPSSYNEQFF. The CDR3 DNA follows: TGTGCCAGCAGCCTTGGTGGTCTAGCGGGCCCGAGCTCCTACAATGAGCAGTTCTTC.

This clonotype was counted between two and nine times. V is TRBV11-2 and J is TRBJ1-4; D gene unclear. Germline lookup yields CDR1 SGHAT and CDR2 FQNNGV. Trimming took off 5 bases at V and 0 bases at J, with 10 bases between the two ends. This CDR3 spans 15 amino acids. CDR3 in DNA: TGTGCCAGCAGCGCCAACACCGCAACTAATGAAAAACTGTTTTTT. This gives the protein CASSANTATNEKLFF.

Here the CDR3 DNA reads TGTGCCAGCAGCACACCTGGGGCCCAAGAGACCCAGTACTTC. It specifies CASSTPGAQETQYF. This rearrangement joins TRBV9 to TRBJ2-5; possible D gene TRBD1, 5 bases. The CDR3 covers 14 residues. V shed 4 bases and J shed 1 base, with 11 bases lying between them. Germline V gives CDR1 SGDLS, CDR2 YYNGEE.

This clonotype has only a few counts. The rearrangement links TRBV4-3 to TRBJ2-7; D is unresolved. Trimming pared 0 bases from V and 5 bases from J, leaving 11 bases between. Germline CDR1 reads LGHNA; CDR2 reads YSLEER. The CDR3 contains 14 residues. The CDR3 nucleotides are TGCGCCAGCAGCCAAGATTTTAGGGTCGACGAGCAGTACTTC. It specifies CASSQDFRVDEQYF.

This clonotype was recorded many times. The chain carries TRBV20-1 and TRBJ2-1, with unresolved D. The CDR3 runs 10 residues. Germline-derived CDR1 and CDR2 are DFQATT and SNEGSKA (reference sequence). V lost 5 bases and J 7 bases, leaving 6 bases between the germline ends. CDR3 protein: CSAGINEQFF. The CDR3 nucleotides are TGCAGTGCTGGAATTAATGAGCAGTTCTTC.

This clonotype was seen more than once but under ten times. The gene calls are TRBV4-1 and TRBJ2-2; 10 nucleotides line up with TRBD1. The germline V gene has CDR1 MGHRA and CDR2 YSYEKL. V gave up 4 bases and J gave up 6 bases; unmatched junction bases: 5. The CDR3 runs to 15 residues. CDR3 in amino acids: CASSLRDRGPGELFF. For the CDR3, the DNA is TGCGCCAGCAGCCTCCGGGACAGGGGCCCCGGGGAGCTGTTTTTT.

V and J are TRBV7-2 and TRBJ2-1; weak D call: TRBD2 (5 bases). The CDR3 totals 15 residues. The V gene's germline CDR1 is SGHTA and CDR2 FQGNSA. Trimming took 7 bases from V and 2 from J, leaving 15 bases between them. The CDR3 protein is CASTPQSGAYNEQFF. As DNA, the CDR3 is TGTGCCAGCACCCCCCAGAGCGGAGCCTACAATGAGCAGTTCTTC.

CDR3 amino acids: CASSPRQGLEQYF. In DNA, the CDR3 is TGTGCCAGCAGTCCACGACAGGGGCTCGAGCAGTACTTC. The chain carries TRBV28 and TRBJ2-7; 8 nucleotides agree with TRBD1. V was clipped by 5 bases and J by 6 bases; unmatched bases: 6. In germline, CDR1 is MDHEN, CDR2 SYDVKM. This CDR3 contains 13 residues.

This clonotype has only a few counts. The junction does not match germline at one end; this may be a read error. This sequence joins TRBV29-1 and TRBJ1-1; 7 bases line up with TRBD1. Germline V gene data show CDR1 as SQVTM and CDR2 as ANQGSEA. The CDR3 is 11 residues long. This chain's CDR3 is CSVAGTASRSF. In nucleotides, the CDR3 is TGCAGCGTTGCCGGGACAGCCAGTAGGTCGTTT. The complete variable domain, with remaining parts taken from reference TRBV29-1 and TRBJ1-1, reads SAVISQKPSRDICQRGTSLTIQCQVDSQVTMMFWYRQQPGQSLTLIATANQGSEATYESGFVIDKFPISRPNLTFSTLTVSNMSPEDSSIYLCSVAGTASRSFGQGTRLTVV.

The rearrangement links TRBV2 to TRBJ1-2, with D possibly TRBD1 on 5 matching bases. V was pared by 6 bases and J by 6 bases, with 14 bases between. Germline assignment: CDR1 SNHLY and CDR2 FYNNEI. This CDR3 spans 13 amino acids. Written as DNA, the CDR3 is TGTGCCAGCAGGGCCCAGGGTTCTGATGGCTACACCTTC. Its translation is CASRAQGSDGYTF.

This clonotype showed up many times. The CDR3 DNA follows: TGTGCCAGCAGCTCGGGACAGGGGGCCTCCGAGCAGTACTTC. Amino acids: CASSSGQGASEQYF. V is TRBV11-2 and J is TRBJ2-7, with 12 bases fitting TRBD1. The germline gives CDR1 SGHAT, CDR2 FQNNGV. This CDR3 contains 14 residues. Trimming at V came to 4 bases and at J to 6 bases, leaving 4 bases not matched to a gene.

This clonotype was seen more than once but under ten times. The rearrangement links TRBV28 to TRBJ2-3, with TRBD2 matching over 11 bases. CDR1 and CDR2 (germline): MDHEN, SYDVKM. The CDR3 length is 12 residues. The V segment lost 7 bases and the J segment 13 bases; nucleotides outside the gene matches: 7. This CDR3 is CASTAVAGGKYF. For the CDR3, the DNA is TGTGCCAGCACGGCCGTAGCGGGAGGGAAGTATTTT.

V gene TRBV10-3 combines with J gene TRBJ2-7, with 7 bases aligning to TRBD1. The CDR3 length is 14 residues. The germline V gene has CDR1 ENHRY and CDR2 SYGVKD. With 6 bases clipped from V and 3 bases from J, the junction kept 8 bases outside the gene matches. CDR3: CAIRRQGSIYEQYF. The DNA for the CDR3 is TGTGCCATCAGAAGACAGGGTTCGATCTACGAGCAGTACTTC.

This clonotype was observed at least ten times. The chain combines TRBV29-1 with TRBJ2-6; unclear D gene. V was shortened by 3 bases and J by 0 bases, with 3 bases between the two germline ends. The CDR3 covers 13 residues. Per the germline V gene, CDR1 is SQVTM and CDR2 is ANQGSEA. CDR3 residues: CSVDVSGANVLTF. DNA for the CDR3: TGCAGCGTTGACGTCTCTGGGGCCAACGTCCTGACTTTC.

This clonotype occurred many times. This sequence joins TRBV29-1 and TRBJ2-1; maybe TRBD1 (6 bases). Trimming removed 6 bases from V and 2 bases from J, with 11 bases in between. The germline CDR1 and CDR2 sequences are SQVTM and ANQGSEA. CDR3 length: 13 residues. DNA for the CDR3: TGCAGCGTCTCGACAGGCGCCTACAATGAGCAGTTCTTC. Encoded protein: CSVSTGAYNEQFF.

The chain joins TRBV6-2 or TRBV6-3 to TRBJ2-7; TRBD1 agrees at 7 bases. The CDR3 is 13 residues long. Looked up from germline, CDR1 is MNHEY and CDR2 is SVGEGT. J was trimmed by 3 bases and V by 9 bases; bases with no gene match: 8. As DNA, the CDR3 is TGTGCCAGTAGCCGGGACAGCTACTACGAGCAGTACTTC. Translation: CASSRDSYYEQYF.

V is TRBV6-5 and J is TRBJ1-1, with 7 positions matching TRBD1. The germline CDR1 and CDR2 sequences are MNHEY and SVGAGI. The CDR3 runs 15 residues. Trimming removed 0 bases from V and 3 bases from J; junction bases left unmatched: 4. The CDR3 here is CASSYSGRGDTEAFF. CDR3 DNA sequence: TGTGCCAGCAGTTACTCAGGCAGGGGGGACACTGAAGCTTTCTTT.

This clonotype came up a few times. V usage is TRBV12-3 or TRBV12-4 and J usage is TRBJ2-2; TRBD2 is a possible D gene (5 bases). The CDR3 runs to 12 residues. Between the trimmed V and J ends, which lost 7 bases and 7 bases, there was a span of 10 bases. Here the CDR3 reads CASNPGFGELFF. CDR3 coding DNA: TGTGCCAGCAATCCGGGATTCGGGGAGCTGTTTTTT.

This chain joins TRBV4-1 and TRBJ2-4; D tentatively reads TRBD1 or TRBD2 (5 bases each). V was trimmed by 4 bases and J by 0 bases, leaving 19 bases between them. Germline CDR1 MGHRA, CDR2 YSYEKL. The length of the CDR3 is 18 residues. CDR3 in amino acids: CASSLGNARGLAKNIQYF. CDR3 DNA: TGCGCCAGCAGCCTCGGAAACGCCCGGGGCCTAGCCAAAAACATTCAGTACTTC.

The chain is built from TRBV5-1 and TRBJ1-4; D gene uncertain. The CDR3 is 14 residues long. V was cut by 3 bases and J by 6 bases, with 12 bases left in between. The V gene's germline CDR1 is SGHRS and CDR2 YFSETQ. The CDR3 here is CASSSGSSDEKLFF. The CDR3 DNA sequence: TGCGCCAGCAGCTCGGGTAGTTCGGATGAAAAACTGTTTTTT.

The V gene is TRBV28, the J gene TRBJ1-5, with a tentative D call TRBD1 (6 bases). This CDR3 has 16 residues. The germline CDR1 and CDR2 sequences are MDHEN and SYDVKM. V was clipped by 4 bases and J by 2 bases, with 15 bases between them. The CDR3 spells CASSSSGAEGNQPQHF. The DNA for the CDR3 is TGTGCCAGCAGTTCATCAGGGGCGGAAGGCAATCAGCCCCAGCATTTT.